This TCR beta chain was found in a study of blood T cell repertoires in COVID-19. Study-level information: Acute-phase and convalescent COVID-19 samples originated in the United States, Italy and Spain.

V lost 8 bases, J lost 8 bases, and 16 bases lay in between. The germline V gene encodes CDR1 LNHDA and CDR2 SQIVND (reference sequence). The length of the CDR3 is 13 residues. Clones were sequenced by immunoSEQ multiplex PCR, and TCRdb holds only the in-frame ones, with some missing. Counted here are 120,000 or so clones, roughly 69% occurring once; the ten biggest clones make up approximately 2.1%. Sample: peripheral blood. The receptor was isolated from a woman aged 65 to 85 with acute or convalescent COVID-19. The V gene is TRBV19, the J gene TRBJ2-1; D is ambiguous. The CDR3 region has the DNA TGTGCCAGTCATGGTTTAGCTTCCCATGAGCAGTTCTTC. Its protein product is CASHGLASHEQFF.